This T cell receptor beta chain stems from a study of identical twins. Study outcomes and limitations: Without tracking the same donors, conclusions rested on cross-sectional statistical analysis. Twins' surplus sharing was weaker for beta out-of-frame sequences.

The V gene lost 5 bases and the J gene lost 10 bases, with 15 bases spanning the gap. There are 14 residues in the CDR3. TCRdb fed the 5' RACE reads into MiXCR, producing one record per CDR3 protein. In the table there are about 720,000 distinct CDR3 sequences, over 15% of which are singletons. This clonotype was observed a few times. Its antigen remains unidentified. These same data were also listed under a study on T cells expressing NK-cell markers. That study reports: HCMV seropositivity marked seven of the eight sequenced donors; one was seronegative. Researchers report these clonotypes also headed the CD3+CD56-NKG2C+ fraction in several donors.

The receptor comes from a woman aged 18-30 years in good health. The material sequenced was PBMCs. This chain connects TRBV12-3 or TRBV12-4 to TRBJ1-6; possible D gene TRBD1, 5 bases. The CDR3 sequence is CASSTLSGASPLHF. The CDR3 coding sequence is TGTGCCAGCAGTACTTTGTCTGGGGCATCACCCCTCCACTTT.